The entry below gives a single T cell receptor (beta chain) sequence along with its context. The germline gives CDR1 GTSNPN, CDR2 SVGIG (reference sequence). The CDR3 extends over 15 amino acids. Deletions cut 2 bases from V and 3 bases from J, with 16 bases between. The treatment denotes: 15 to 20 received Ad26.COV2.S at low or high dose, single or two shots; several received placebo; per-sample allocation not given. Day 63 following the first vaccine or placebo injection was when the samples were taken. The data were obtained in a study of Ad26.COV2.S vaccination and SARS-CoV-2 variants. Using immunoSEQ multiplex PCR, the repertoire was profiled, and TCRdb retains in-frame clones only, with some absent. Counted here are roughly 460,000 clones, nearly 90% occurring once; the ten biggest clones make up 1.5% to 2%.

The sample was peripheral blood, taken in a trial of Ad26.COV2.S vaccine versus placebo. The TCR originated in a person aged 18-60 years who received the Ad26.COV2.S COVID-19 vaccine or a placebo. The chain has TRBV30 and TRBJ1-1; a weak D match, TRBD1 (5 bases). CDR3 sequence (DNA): TGTGCCTGGAGTTCACCAGGGATAGGGCACACTGAAGCTTTCTTT. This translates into CAWSSPGIGHTEAFF.